The T cell receptor beta chain under discussion was sequenced for a study of cytomegalovirus exposure and HLA in healthy donors. Use of 60 Vbeta and 13 Jbeta primers characterized the PCR. As handled by the study authors: Roughly 10 million shared chains were among roughly 81 million unique TCR beta chains counted in a later analysis. Clones were sequenced by immunoSEQ multiplex PCR, and TCRdb holds only the in-frame ones, with some missing. V, J and clone size reflect that table, while D and trimming were determined from the DNA. The sample has some 130,000 clones; around 77% are singletons. Study results and limitations: Altogether, 150 to 200 TCR beta chains were recorded as cytomegalovirus-associated. CMV serostatus stood as the only immune exposure information on hand. Most likely, a cluster of highly shared sequence variants arose as a sequencing artifact.

The CDR3 is 12 amino acids. CDR1 is SGHRS, CDR2 YFSETQ, per germline. V was cut by 1 base and J by 8 bases, with 9 bases left in between. In the case of this clone: Its target is not known.

This TCR was sampled from a man aged 25-40 years in good health and CMV-seronegative. Sequenced input: PBMCs. The chain recombines TRBV5-1 with TRBJ1-2, with D perhaps TRBD1 (6 bases). Here the CDR3 reads CASSLTGSGYTF. The CDR3 region has the DNA TGCGCCAGCAGCTTGACAGGGAGCGGCTACACCTTC.